Below are 30 T cell receptor beta chains sequenced from a single sample in a study of memory CD4+ T cells and cytomegalovirus serostatus. The sort gate was single viable CD3+CD4+CD8-CD45RO+ cells for memory CD4+ T cells. Method: immunoSEQ multiplex PCR; TCRdb's copy keeps in-frame clones and lacks some. Here the sample spans tens of thousands of clones, 70% to 80% being singletons. The sequenced sample consisted of memory CD4+ T cells from blood. The receptors come from an adult in good health and CMV-seronegative.

This clone is termed medium-sized. The gene calls are TRBV29-1 and TRBJ1-5, with TRBD1 matching over 7 bases. Germline V gene sequence: CDR1 SQVTM, CDR2 ANQGSEA. The ends lost 5 bases at V and 9 bases at J; junction bases unmatched: 10. The CDR3 runs to 13 residues. The DNA of the CDR3 is TGCAGCGTTACAGACTACAGGGGAGGGCCCCAGCATTTT. Translation: CSVTDYRGGPQHF.

The chain carries TRBV21-1 and TRBJ1-2. TRBV21-1 corresponds to a pseudogene. This CDR3 is built from 18 residues. This CDR3 is CASSNKGGDSPDNYGYTF. The CDR3 nucleotides are TGTGCCAGCAGCAATAAGGGGGGGGACTCCCCCGATAACTATGGCTACACCTTC.

This clone has more than one count but fewer than ten. V usage is TRBV7-3 and J usage is TRBJ2-7; D is ambiguous. The CDR3 runs 13 residues. Trimming left V 1 base short and J 9 bases short, with 13 bases between. Germline V gives CDR1 SGHTA, CDR2 FQGTGA. CDR3 region: CASSLSGKTTQYF. The CDR3 DNA reads TGTGCCAGCAGCTTAAGTGGCAAAACTACGCAGTACTTC.

The rearrangement joins TRBV7-2 to TRBJ2-7, with 14 bases aligning to TRBD2. The germline gives CDR1 SGHTA, CDR2 FQGNSA. The V segment lost 5 bases and the J segment 5 bases; nucleotides outside the gene matches: 14. This CDR3 spans 18 amino acids. This chain's CDR3 is CASSKIGTSGSLANEQYF. The CDR3 DNA reads as TGTGCCAGCAGCAAAATTGGGACTAGCGGGAGTCTTGCAAACGAGCAGTACTTC. Full variable domain (outside the CDR3, taken from reference TRBV7-2 and TRBJ2-7): GAGVSQSPSNKVTEKGKDVELRCDPISGHTALYWYRQSLGQGLEFLIYFQGNSAPDKSGLPSDRFSAERTGGSVSTLTIQRTQQEDSAVYLCASSKIGTSGSLANEQYFGPGTRLTVT.

V gene TRBV2 combines with J gene TRBJ2-7, with TRBD1 matching over 9 bases. This CDR3 comprises 14 residues. Germline lookup yields CDR1 SNHLY and CDR2 FYNNEI. Losses at the gene ends were 8 bases for V and 5 bases for J; bases not matched to a gene: 10. Written as DNA, the CDR3 is TGTGCCAGCCTACAGGGGGCTTCGGGCCACGAGCAGTACTTC. Its translation is CASLQGASGHEQYF.

This clone was counted a few times. The J gene is TRBJ1-1, the V gene TRBV23-1; D remains unclear. TRBV23-1 is flagged as an ORF with uncertain function. Trimming took off 3 bases at V and 5 bases at J, with 4 bases between the two ends. The CDR3 is 11 amino acids. DNA for the CDR3: TGCGCCAGCAGTCAGGGGACTGAAGCTTTCTTT. The encoded protein is CASSQGTEAFF.

The V gene is TRBV19, the J gene TRBJ1-4; 9 bases are a match to TRBD1. J gave up 7 bases and V 11 bases, and 11 bases lay outside the gene matches. This CDR3 is 14 amino acids long. The germline CDR1 and CDR2 sequences are LNHDA and SQIVND (reference sequence). The CDR3 reads CAASPGQGLEKLFF. CDR3 DNA sequence: TGTGCCGCTTCTCCGGGACAGGGACTTGAAAAACTGTTTTTT.

V is TRBV28 and J is TRBJ1-2; no clear D gene. With 8 bases removed from V and 3 bases from J, the gap between germline ends came to 7 bases. Germline CDR1 MDHEN, CDR2 SYDVKM. The length of the CDR3 is 11 residues. The CDR3 DNA reads as TGTGCCAGCGGTCCTGACTATGGCTACACCTTC. The encoded protein is CASGPDYGYTF.

The V gene is TRBV19, the J gene TRBJ1-5; the D is unclear. Germline V CDR1 and CDR2: LNHDA, SQIVND (reference sequence). The CDR3 loop spans 15 amino acids. V dropped 1 base and J dropped 4 bases, with 11 bases sitting between them. The CDR3 coding sequence is TGTGCCAGTAGTATAGTCGAACAGCCGAATCAGCCCCAGCATTTT. It codes for CASSIVEQPNQPQHF.

J is TRBJ2-7 and V is TRBV6-1, with 11 bases fitting TRBD2. This CDR3 has 15 amino acids. The germline gives CDR1 MNHNS, CDR2 SASEGT. V lost 7 bases, J lost 3 bases, and 8 bases stayed unmatched. The CDR3 bases are TGTGCCAGCATTGGGAAAACTAGCGGGAGCTACGAGCAGTACTTC. Protein sequence: CASIGKTSGSYEQYF.

This sequence joins TRBV9 and TRBJ1-2; no firm D call. V was trimmed by 4 bases and J by 4 bases, leaving 17 bases between them. This CDR3 comprises 15 residues. Germline CDR1 and CDR2: SGDLS and YYNGEE. DNA of the CDR3: TGTGCCAGCAGCCCAGAAGAGGCATCAATCTATGGCTACACCTTC. Its protein product is CASSPEEASIYGYTF.

This sequence joins TRBV28 and TRBJ2-3, with TRBD2 matching 12 bases. J was trimmed by 8 bases and V by 7 bases; bases with no gene match: 13. This CDR3 is 16 amino acids long. Germline loops: CDR1 MDHEN, CDR2 SYDVKM. The CDR3 coding sequence is TGTGCCAGCACGTTGGCTAGCGGGGGGGCATTAGGTACGCAGTATTTT. Protein product: CASTLASGGALGTQYF.

The chain is built from TRBV7-2 and TRBJ2-2; maybe TRBD2 (6 bases). Looked up from germline, CDR1 is SGHTA and CDR2 is FQGNSA. This CDR3 spans 16 amino acids. Trimming took off 2 bases at V and 4 bases at J, with 14 bases between the two ends. In nucleotides, the CDR3 is TGTGCCAGCAGCTTATCAACCGGAGGGACCACCGGGGAGCTGTTTTTT. This translates into CASSLSTGGTTGELFF. The variable domain in full, with the rest retrieved from reference TRBV7-2 and TRBJ2-2, is GAGVSQSPSNKVTEKGKDVELRCDPISGHTALYWYRQSLGQGLEFLIYFQGNSAPDKSGLPSDRFSAERTGGSVSTLTIQRTQQEDSAVYLCASSLSTGGTTGELFFGEGSRLTVL.

V gene TRBV28 combines with J gene TRBJ1-5; 8 bases fit TRBD1. With V trimmed by 10 bases and J by 6 bases, 17 bases remained unmatched. Germline-derived CDR1 and CDR2 are MDHEN and SYDVKM. The CDR3 is made up of 16 amino acids. The CDR3 DNA follows: TGTGCCACCGTTGGACAGGGAAGTTTCGGGGGTCAGCCCCAGCATTTT. Its protein product is CATVGQGSFGGQPQHF.

V is TRBV7-9 and J is TRBJ1-6, with 7 bases fitting TRBD1. The V and J ends lost 3 bases and 7 bases, in that order; junction bases with no gene match: 3. CDR3 size: 14 residues. Germline V gene lookup returns CDR1 SEHNR and CDR2 FQNEAQ (reference sequence). The CDR3 coding sequence is TGTGCCAGCAGCTTGGACAGGATCAATTCACCCCTCCACTTT. Translated, it gives CASSLDRINSPLHF.

The chain carries TRBV5-6 and TRBJ1-1; D gene uncertain. The CDR3 is 17 amino acids. The V gene lost 2 bases and the J gene lost 4 bases, with 21 bases spanning the gap. The germline CDR1 and CDR2 sequences are SGHDT and YYEEEE. This CDR3 is CASSFRSRTLPATEAFF. The DNA for the CDR3 is TGTGCCAGCAGCTTTAGGTCCCGGACCTTACCGGCCACTGAAGCTTTCTTT.

This chain links TRBV5-4 with TRBJ2-7; D gene ambiguous. Germline CDR1 SGHNT, CDR2 YYREEE (reference sequence). V gave up 0 bases and J gave up 2 bases, with 6 bases separating them. This CDR3 comprises 13 residues. CDR3 in amino acids: CASSLGGPYEQYF. The CDR3 nucleotides read TGTGCCAGCAGCTTGGGCGGCCCCTACGAGCAGTACTTC.

The chain employs TRBV2 and TRBJ2-2; 7 bases line up with TRBD2. Germline trimming cut 7 bases from V and 6 bases from J; bases unmatched to any gene: 8. CDR1 and CDR2 (germline): SNHLY, FYNNEI. This CDR3 is 14 amino acids long. CDR3 amino acids: CASIGGLESGELFF. CDR3 bases: TGTGCCAGCATCGGAGGACTAGAATCCGGGGAGCTGTTTTTT.

The chain links TRBV11-2 to TRBJ2-5; a weak D match, TRBD1 (6 bases). The CDR3 runs to 16 residues. V lost 1 base and J 6 bases, leaving 18 bases between the germline ends. Germline lookup yields CDR1 SGHAT and CDR2 FQNNGV. The CDR3, as DNA: TGTGCCAGCAGCTTAGGGGGCGGCCAGGGGAGAAAGACCCAGTACTTC. This codes for CASSLGGGQGRKTQYF.

The CDR3, as DNA: TGTGCCAGCAGCTTAGTTCTGGGGTCCTACGAGCAGTACTTC. Amino acids: CASSLVLGSYEQYF. The V call is TRBV11-2, the J call TRBJ2-7, with D unresolved. V lost 1 base, J lost 1 base, and 8 bases lay in between. The CDR3 extends over 14 amino acids. The V gene's germline CDR1 is SGHAT and CDR2 FQNNGV.

This rearrangement joins TRBV28 to TRBJ1-1, with a tentative D call TRBD1 (6 bases). Per the germline V gene, CDR1 is MDHEN and CDR2 is SYDVKM. Between the trimmed V and J ends, which lost 4 bases and 4 bases, there was a span of 16 bases. CDR3 length: 15 amino acids. The CDR3 nucleotides read TGTGCCAGCAGTTCGGGGGGGCAGGGTCTCACTGAAGCTTTCTTT. It specifies CASSSGGQGLTEAFF.

V usage is TRBV28 and J usage is TRBJ1-2; 8 bases agree with TRBD1. The germline CDR1 and CDR2 sequences are MDHEN and SYDVKM. The CDR3 totals 14 residues. V lost 5 bases, J lost 8 bases, and 10 bases stayed unmatched. In DNA, the CDR3 is TGTGCCAGCAGTGGAGGACAGGGCAGACGAGGCTACACCTTC. Translating gives CASSGGQGRRGYTF.

The V and J genes are TRBV5-1 and TRBJ2-3, with D maybe TRBD2 (6 bases). In germline, CDR1 is SGHRS, CDR2 YFSETQ. Trimming left V 5 bases short and J 2 bases short, with 12 bases between. The CDR3 is made up of 14 amino acids. CDR3 loop: CASRSGGTTDTQYF. The CDR3, as DNA: TGCGCCAGCAGGTCTGGCGGGACCACAGATACGCAGTATTTT. The full variable domain, rest sourced from reference TRBV5-1 and TRBJ2-3, is KAGVTQTPRYLIKTRGQQVTLSCSPISGHRSVSWYQQTPGQGLQFLFEYFSETQRNKGNFPGRFSGRQFSNSRSEMNVSTLELGDSALYLCASRSGGTTDTQYFGPGTRLTVL.

The chain is built from TRBV18 and TRBJ2-7; D may correspond to TRBD1 or TRBD2 (5 bases each). Germline V lookup: CDR1 KGHSH, CDR2 LQKENI. Deletions cut 3 bases from V and 2 bases from J, with 11 bases between. The CDR3 is 14 amino acids. CDR3 amino acids: CASSPGRNTYEQYF. The CDR3, as DNA: TGTGCCAGCTCACCGGGACGGAACACCTACGAGCAGTACTTC.

The chain employs TRBV7-9 and TRBJ1-4, with TRBD1 matching over 8 bases. Germline values: CDR1 SEHNR, CDR2 FQNEAQ (reference sequence). The CDR3 is made up of 15 amino acids. Trimming took 4 bases from V and 5 from J; bases not matched to a gene: 6. CDR3: CASSSTGGLNEKLFF. CDR3 coding DNA: TGTGCCAGCAGCTCTACAGGGGGTCTCAATGAAAAACTGTTTTTT.

This clone has just a few counts. The chain is built from TRBV7-2 and TRBJ1-2; D is undetermined. Germline CDR1 SGHTA, CDR2 FQGNSA. The CDR3 extends over 12 amino acids. V shed 1 base and J shed 5 bases, with 5 bases lying between them. As DNA, the CDR3 is TGTGCCAGCAGCTTAGATACATATGGCTACACCTTC. Protein: CASSLDTYGYTF.

V and J are TRBV5-1 and TRBJ2-3; tentatively, D is TRBD1 or TRBD2 (6 bases each). Trimming took off 1 base at V and 2 bases at J, with 11 bases between the two ends. This CDR3 spans 15 amino acids. The germline CDR1 and CDR2 sequences are SGHRS and YFSETQ. The CDR3, as DNA: TGCGCCAGCAGCTTGAGGGGGGTCGTCACAGATACGCAGTATTTT. Translated: CASSLRGVVTDTQYF.

This clone has just a few counts. The chain carries TRBV2 and TRBJ1-2; D unresolved. Trimming removed 0 bases at V and 7 bases at J, with 6 bases between. The CDR3 totals 12 residues. CDR1 and CDR2 (germline): SNHLY, FYNNEI. This CDR3 is CASSEAYPGYTF. CDR3 nucleotides: TGTGCCAGCAGTGAAGCGTATCCTGGCTACACCTTC.

This CDR3 reads CASNGGGPWGQQYF. CDR3 sequence (DNA): TGCGCCAGCAACGGTGGGGGCCCCTGGGGCCAGCAGTACTTC. This chain joins TRBV10-2 and TRBJ2-7, with D tentatively TRBD1 (6 bases). CDR3 length: 14 amino acids. Between the trimmed V and J ends, which lost 7 bases and 8 bases, there was a span of 21 bases. Germline loops: CDR1 WSHSY, CDR2 SAAADI.

The rearrangement links TRBV5-4 to TRBJ1-1; D not resolved. Germline CDR1 and CDR2: SGHNT and YYREEE (reference sequence). CDR3 size: 14 residues. Trimming cost V 2 bases and J 0 bases, with 8 bases left between them. The CDR3 loop is CASSLQDMNTEAFF. The CDR3 bases are TGTGCCAGCAGCTTACAAGACATGAACACTGAAGCTTTCTTT.